This T cell receptor (beta chain) was found in a study of blood T cell repertoires in COVID-19. Overall study context: The origin of the acute and convalescent COVID-19 samples was the United States, Italy and Spain. PBMCs, B-cell-depleted T cells, or T cells were the source of the cDNA or gDNA that made up the material.

The CDR3 sequence is 13 residues long. The germline V gene has CDR1 SQVTM and CDR2 ANQGSEA. Trimming took 2 bases from V and 6 from J, leaving 13 bases between them. Original processing methods: Counts of nucleated cells, estimated from reference gene primer amplification, were obtained. Generated by immunoSEQ multiplex PCR, the TCRdb table keeps only in-frame clones and is missing some. V, J and clone size were drawn from that table, and D and trimming were deduced from the DNA. This sample has approximately 150,000 clones, with 80% to 90% found just once. This chain uses TRBV29-1 with TRBJ1-2, with D perhaps matching TRBD1 (6 bases). The sequence was obtained from a woman between 50 and 59 years old with COVID-19, enrolled during active disease. The source material was peripheral blood. The CDR3 is CSVETRGRDGYTF. The CDR3 region has the DNA TGCAGCGTTGAAACCAGGGGCCGTGATGGCTACACCTTC.